Following are 21 T cell receptor beta chains from one sample sequenced in a study of shared clonotypes between healthy human individuals. Using immunoSEQ multiplex PCR, the repertoire was profiled, and TCRdb retains in-frame clones only, with some absent. The profile shows a few million clones, approximately 95% of them singletons. The sequencing sample was made of naive CD4+ T cells from PBMCs. Specified subset: CD45RA+ positively selected. These receptors all stem from a man aged 18 to 35 in good health. Some clones in this sample may be carry-over from other donors' samples.

This chain joins TRBV5-1 and TRBJ2-3, with 10 positions matching TRBD2. Germline V gives CDR1 SGHRS, CDR2 YFSETQ. With V trimmed by 4 bases and J by 0 bases, 8 bases remained unmatched. The CDR3 sequence is 17 residues long. The CDR3 nucleotides read TGCGCCAGCAGCCTAAGGAGCGGGAGGGCTAGCACAGATACGCAGTATTTT. It codes for CASSLRSGRASTDTQYF.

Points on this clone: This CDR3 is also generated by other DNA sequences in the sample. The gene calls are TRBV6-5 and TRBJ1-1; 7 nucleotides align to TRBD1. This CDR3 spans 14 amino acids. Germline trimming cut 6 bases from V and 1 base from J; bases unmatched to any gene: 5. In germline, CDR1 is MNHEY, CDR2 SVGAGI. The CDR3 bases are TGTGCCAGCAGCTTAAGACAGGGGAACACTGAAGCTTTCTTT. Amino acid sequence: CASSLRQGNTEAFF.

V gene TRBV25-1 combines with J gene TRBJ2-7; 7 bases fit TRBD1. Germline V gene lookup returns CDR1 MGHDK and CDR2 SYGVNS. The CDR3 totals 14 residues. Unmatched junction bases numbered 4, after V lost 3 bases and J lost 2 bases. As DNA, the CDR3 is TGTGCCAGCAGTGACCCCGACAGGGCCTACGAGCAGTACTTC. It translates to CASSDPDRAYEQYF.

Remarks on this clone: The same CDR3 can be traced to other DNA sequences in this sample. The chain is built from TRBV5-1 and TRBJ2-1, with 9 bases aligning to TRBD2. After removal of 4 bases from V and 2 bases from J, the junction contained 4 bases not matched to a gene. The CDR3 covers 15 residues. Germline V gene sequence: CDR1 SGHRS, CDR2 YFSETQ. CDR3 nucleotide sequence: TGCGCCAGCAGCCCTAGCGGGACGGCCTACAATGAGCAGTTCTTC. It specifies CASSPSGTAYNEQFF.

The genes are TRBV9 and TRBJ1-2; possible D gene TRBD1, 6 bases. The CDR3 runs 15 residues. CDR1 SGDLS and CDR2 YYNGEE come from the germline V gene. V was cut by 0 bases and J by 4 bases, with 13 bases left in between. The CDR3 loop is CASSVATQGRYGYTF. CDR3 coding DNA: TGTGCCAGCAGCGTAGCTACCCAGGGGCGCTATGGCTACACCTTC.

The chain combines TRBV6-5 with TRBJ2-2; tentatively, D is TRBD1 (6 bases). The length of the CDR3 is 15 residues. Germline V gives CDR1 MNHEY, CDR2 SVGAGI. V was pared by 6 bases and J by 4 bases, with 15 bases between. The CDR3 region is CASSGLRDITGELFF. Written as DNA, the CDR3 is TGTGCCAGCAGCGGGCTCCGGGACATCACCGGGGAGCTGTTTTTT.

This clone was detected only once. The J gene is TRBJ2-4, the V gene TRBV5-5; 7 positions match TRBD1. V was clipped by 3 bases and J by 6 bases; unmatched bases: 12. The germline gives CDR1 SGHKS, CDR2 YYEKEE (reference sequence). CDR3 length equals 16 residues. The CDR3 spells CASSSFDRALGNIQYF. The CDR3 DNA reads as TGTGCCAGCAGCTCCTTCGACAGGGCCCTAGGAAACATTCAGTACTTC.

This rearrangement joins TRBV19 to TRBJ1-4; no clear D gene. The CDR3 is 10 amino acids. Trimming removed 6 bases at V and 7 bases at J, with 3 bases between. Germline CDR1 is LNHDA and CDR2 is SQIVND (reference sequence). CDR3 sequence: CASRGEKLFF. CDR3 nucleotides: TGTGCCAGTAGGGGTGAAAAACTGTTTTTT.

V is TRBV6-4 and J is TRBJ2-6; D tentatively reads TRBD1 or TRBD2 (5 bases each). Germline V lookup: CDR1 MRHNA, CDR2 SNTAGT. The CDR3 runs to 17 residues. V shed 5 bases and J shed 0 bases, with 14 bases lying between them. As DNA, the CDR3 is TGTGCCAGCAGTCGGGACGCACTCAACTCTGGGGCCAACGTCCTGACTTTC. It yields the protein CASSRDALNSGANVLTF.

The chain joins TRBV11-2 to TRBJ1-1, with D uncertain. The V gene's germline CDR1 is SGHAT and CDR2 FQNNGV. This CDR3 is built from 16 residues. Trimming removed 5 bases from V and 4 bases from J, with 20 bases in between. Written as DNA, the CDR3 is TGTGCCAGCAGCCCCCCCGGGCCGGGGTTCGGCACTGAAGCTTTCTTT. It codes for CASSPPGPGFGTEAFF.

The chain has TRBV7-3 and TRBJ2-7, with D maybe TRBD2 (6 bases). The CDR3 extends over 14 amino acids. The germline V and J ends were trimmed by 5 bases and 2 bases, with 13 bases remaining between them. Looked up from germline, CDR1 is SGHTA and CDR2 is FQGTGA. The CDR3 coding sequence is TGTGCCAGCAGCCCGAACCCGGGAGCCTACGAGCAGTACTTC. It specifies CASSPNPGAYEQYF. Looking up the rest from reference TRBV7-3 and TRBJ2-7 gives the full variable domain: GAGVSQTPSNKVTEKGKYVELRCDPISGHTALYWYRQSLGQGPEFLIYFQGTGAADDSGLPNDRFFAVRPEGSVSTLKIQRTERGDSAVYLCASSPNPGAYEQYFGPGTRLTVT.

V usage is TRBV5-5 and J usage is TRBJ2-7, with D hard to call. The CDR3 runs to 15 residues. CDR1 and CDR2 from the germline V gene are SGHKS and YYEKEE (reference sequence). Trimming shortened V by 1 base and J by 0 bases, and 11 bases separated the two germline ends. DNA for the CDR3: TGTGCCAGCAGCTTGTTGTCTGGGGTCTCCTACGAGCAGTACTTC. Translated: CASSLLSGVSYEQYF.

The count of this clone is one. Other DNA sequences within the sample encode an identical CDR3. CDR3 DNA: TGTGCCAGCAGCCCAACTAGCGGACTCTACAATGAGCAGTTCTTC. It is translated as CASSPTSGLYNEQFF. This chain connects TRBV9 to TRBJ2-1; 8 bases are shared with TRBD2. This CDR3 region has 15 residues. Trimming at V came to 4 bases and at J to 3 bases, leaving 6 bases not matched to a gene. Germline lookup yields CDR1 SGDLS and CDR2 YYNGEE.

V usage is TRBV7-9 and J usage is TRBJ2-1; possibly TRBD1 for D (6 bases). Germline CDR1 and CDR2: SEHNR and FQNEAQ (reference sequence). This CDR3 comprises 16 residues. The V gene lost 4 bases and the J gene lost 8 bases, with 21 bases spanning the gap. The CDR3 DNA reads TGTGCCAGCAGCTACAGGACAGCCCAGCGGTCGGATGAGCAGTTCTTC. It is translated as CASSYRTAQRSDEQFF.

V usage is TRBV6-4 and J usage is TRBJ2-1, with 7 nucleotides matching TRBD2. Germline CDR1 MRHNA, CDR2 SNTAGT. The CDR3 sequence is 15 residues long. Trimming took 6 bases from V and 3 from J; bases not matched to a gene: 8. CDR3 in DNA: TGTGCCAGCAGCGAGTCGGTAGCGGGCTACAATGAGCAGTTCTTC. This gives the protein CASSESVAGYNEQFF.

The chain is built from TRBV4-1 and TRBJ2-1; D may be TRBD2 (5 bases). The germline V gene encodes CDR1 MGHRA and CDR2 YSYEKL. V lost 5 bases, J lost 7 bases, and 18 bases lay in between. The CDR3 contains 15 residues. CDR3 sequence reads: CASSSKTRWENEQFF. The CDR3 coding sequence is TGCGCCAGCAGCTCAAAGACCCGATGGGAGAATGAGCAGTTCTTC.

The gene calls are TRBV10-1 and TRBJ2-7; D remains unclear. This CDR3 has 16 residues. CDR1 WNHNN and CDR2 SYGVQD come from the germline V gene (reference sequence). V dropped 2 bases and J dropped 1 base, with 15 bases sitting between them. The CDR3 DNA is TGCGCCAGCAGTGAGAAGTCAAAAGGCGATTCCTACGAGCAGTACTTC. It specifies CASSEKSKGDSYEQYF.

The chain uses TRBV6-5 and TRBJ2-5, with TRBD2 matching over 10 bases. This CDR3 comprises 15 residues. Per germline, CDR1 MNHEY and CDR2 SVGAGI. V was pared by 0 bases and J by 4 bases, with 2 bases of the junction left unmatched. The CDR3 DNA reads TGTGCCAGCAGTTACTCACGACTAGCGGGAGAGACCCAGTACTTC. This translates into CASSYSRLAGETQYF.

This chain connects TRBV2 to TRBJ1-5; the D is unclear. CDR3 length: 14 residues. Germline assignment: CDR1 SNHLY and CDR2 FYNNEI. Trimming removed 3 bases at V and 5 bases at J, with 11 bases between. This CDR3 is CASSEQTSDQPQHF. The DNA for the CDR3 is TGTGCCAGCAGTGAGCAGACATCCGATCAGCCCCAGCATTTT.

The chain recombines TRBV19 with TRBJ2-2; 8 bases map to TRBD2. The CDR3 is made up of 16 amino acids. The germline V gene has CDR1 LNHDA and CDR2 SQIVND (reference sequence). V dropped 7 bases and J dropped 7; count of bases not matched to a gene: 14. CDR3 amino acids: CASITSGERYGGELFF. The CDR3 DNA reads TGTGCCAGTATAACTAGCGGAGAGAGGTATGGCGGGGAGCTGTTTTTT.

The gene calls are TRBV27 and TRBJ1-1; 7 bases map to TRBD1. The V segment lost 5 bases and the J segment 2 bases; nucleotides outside the gene matches: 14. CDR1 and CDR2 from the germline V gene are MNHEY and SMNVEV (reference sequence). CDR3 size: 17 residues. DNA for the CDR3: TGTGCCAGCAGTAAAAAGGGTCCGGGACAGCTAAACACTGAAGCTTTCTTT. It encodes CASSKKGPGQLNTEAFF.